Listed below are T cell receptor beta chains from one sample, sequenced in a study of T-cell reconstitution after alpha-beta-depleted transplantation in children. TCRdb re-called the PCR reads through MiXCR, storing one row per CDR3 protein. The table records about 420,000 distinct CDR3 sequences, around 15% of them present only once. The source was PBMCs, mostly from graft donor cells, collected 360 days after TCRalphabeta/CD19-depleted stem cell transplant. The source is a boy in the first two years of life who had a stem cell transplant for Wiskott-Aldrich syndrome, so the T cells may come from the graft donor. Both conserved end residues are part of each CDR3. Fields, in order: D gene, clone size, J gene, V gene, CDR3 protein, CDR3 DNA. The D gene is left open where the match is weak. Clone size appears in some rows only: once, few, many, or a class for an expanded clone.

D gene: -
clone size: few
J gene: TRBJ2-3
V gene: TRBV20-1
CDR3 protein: CSARAFLQLPNTDTQYF
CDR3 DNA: TGCAGTGCTAGAGCTTTTCTCCAGCTTCCTAACACAGATACGCAGTATTTT

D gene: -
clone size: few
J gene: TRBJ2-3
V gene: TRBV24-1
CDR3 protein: CATSELDSRTDTQYF
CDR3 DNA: TGTGCCACCAGTGAACTAGACAGCCGCACAGATACGCAGTATTTT

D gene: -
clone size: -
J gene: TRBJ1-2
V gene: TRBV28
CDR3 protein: CASSSTAYGYTF
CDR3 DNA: TGTGCCAGCAGTTCGACAGCCTATGGCTACACCTTC

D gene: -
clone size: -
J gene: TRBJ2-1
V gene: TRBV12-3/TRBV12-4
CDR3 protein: CASSLGLGFLAHNEQFF
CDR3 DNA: TGTGCCAGCAGTTTAGGTTTAGGGTTCCTAGCCCACAATGAGCAGTTCTTC

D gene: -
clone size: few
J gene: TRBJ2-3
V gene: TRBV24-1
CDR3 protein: CATSDLRGEVADTQYF
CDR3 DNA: TGTGCCACCAGTGATTTGAGGGGTGAGGTTGCAGATACGCAGTATTTT

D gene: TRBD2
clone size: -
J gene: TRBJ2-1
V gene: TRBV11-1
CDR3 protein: CASSLRHDLAGDSYNEQFF
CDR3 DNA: TGTGCCAGCAGCTTACGGCACGACCTAGCGGGAGATTCCTACAATGAGCAGTTCTTC

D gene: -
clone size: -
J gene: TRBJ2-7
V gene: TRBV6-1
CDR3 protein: CASRGGGGKDEQYF
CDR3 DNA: TGTGCCAGCCGGGGCGGAGGGGGCAAGGACGAGCAGTACTTC

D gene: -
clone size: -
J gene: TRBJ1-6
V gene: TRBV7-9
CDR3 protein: CASSLRGGYNSPLHF
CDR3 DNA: TGTGCCAGCAGCTTACGGGGTGGGTATAATTCACCCCTCCACTTT

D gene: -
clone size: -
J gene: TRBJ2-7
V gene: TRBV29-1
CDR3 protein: CSVALERYEQYF
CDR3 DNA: TGCAGCGTTGCCCTAGAAAGATACGAGCAGTACTTC

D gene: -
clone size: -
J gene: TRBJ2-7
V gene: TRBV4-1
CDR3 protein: CASSQPGIGEQYF
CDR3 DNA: TGCGCCAGCAGCCAGCCAGGGATAGGCGAGCAGTACTTC

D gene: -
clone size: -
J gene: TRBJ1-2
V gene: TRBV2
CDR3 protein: CASSALDYGYTF
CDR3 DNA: TGTGCCAGCAGTGCCCTTGACTATGGCTACACCTTC

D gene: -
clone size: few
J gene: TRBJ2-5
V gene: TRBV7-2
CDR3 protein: CASSPGWRDVQETQYF
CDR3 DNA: TGTGCCAGCAGCCCCGGGTGGCGGGATGTCCAAGAGACCCAGTACTTC

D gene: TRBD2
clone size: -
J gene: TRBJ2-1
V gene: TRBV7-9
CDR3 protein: CASSRRGSLSYNEQFF
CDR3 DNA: TGTGCCAGCAGTCGGCGCGGGAGTCTGTCTTACAATGAGCAGTTCTTC

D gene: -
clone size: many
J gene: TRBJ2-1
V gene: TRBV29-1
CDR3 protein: CSVSYISVEQFF
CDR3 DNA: TGCAGCGTTTCCTATATATCCGTTGAGCAGTTCTTC

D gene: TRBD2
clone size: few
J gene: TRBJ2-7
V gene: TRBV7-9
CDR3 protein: CASSLARLGRAYEQYF
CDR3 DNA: TGTGCCAGCAGCTTAGCGCGATTGGGGAGGGCCTACGAGCAGTACTTC

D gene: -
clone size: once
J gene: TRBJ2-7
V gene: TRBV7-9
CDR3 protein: CASSLGWLGYEQYF
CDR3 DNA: TGTGCCAGCAGCTTAGGGTGGTTGGGCTACGAGCAGTACTTC

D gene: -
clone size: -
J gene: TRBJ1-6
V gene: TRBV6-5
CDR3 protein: CASPKSRQMDSPLHF
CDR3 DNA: TGTGCCAGCCCCAAAAGCCGACAGATGGATTCACCCCTCCACTTT

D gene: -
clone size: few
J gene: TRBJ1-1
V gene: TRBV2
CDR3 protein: CASSAWKNTEAFF
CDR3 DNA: TGTGCCAGCAGTGCCTGGAAGAACACTGAAGCTTTCTTT

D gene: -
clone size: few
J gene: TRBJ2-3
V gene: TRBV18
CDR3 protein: CASSTRDLRQYF
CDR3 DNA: TGTGCCAGCTCCACACGGGACTTGCGCCAGTATTTT

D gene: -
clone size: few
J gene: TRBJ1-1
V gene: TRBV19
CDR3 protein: CASSPSGLEAFF
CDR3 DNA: TGTGCCAGTAGTCCATCTGGGCTCGAAGCTTTCTTT

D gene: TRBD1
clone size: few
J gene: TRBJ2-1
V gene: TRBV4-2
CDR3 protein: CASSQEGVDRDEQFF
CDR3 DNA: TGTGCCAGCAGCCAAGAGGGAGTAGACAGGGATGAGCAGTTCTTC

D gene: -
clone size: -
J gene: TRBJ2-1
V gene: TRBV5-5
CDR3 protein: CASSKGTRPYNEQFF
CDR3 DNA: TGTGCCAGCAGCAAAGGGACCCGGCCCTACAATGAGCAGTTCTTC

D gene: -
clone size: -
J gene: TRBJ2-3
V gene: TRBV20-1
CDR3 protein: CSARGSSGTDTQYF
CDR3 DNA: TGCAGTGCTAGAGGGTCAAGCGGGACAGATACGCAGTATTTT

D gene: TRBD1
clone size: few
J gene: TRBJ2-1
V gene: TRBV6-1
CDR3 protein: CASKRQGYYNEQFF
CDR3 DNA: TGTGCCAGCAAAAGACAGGGCTACTACAATGAGCAGTTCTTC

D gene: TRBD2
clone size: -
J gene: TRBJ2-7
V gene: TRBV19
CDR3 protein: CASSSGTSGSSYEQYF
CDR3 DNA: TGTGCCAGTAGTTCCGGGACTAGCGGGTCCTCCTACGAGCAGTACTTC

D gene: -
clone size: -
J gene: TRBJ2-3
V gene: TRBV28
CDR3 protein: CASSFNREVDTDTQYF
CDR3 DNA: TGTGCCAGCAGTTTTAACAGGGAGGTTGACACAGATACGCAGTATTTT

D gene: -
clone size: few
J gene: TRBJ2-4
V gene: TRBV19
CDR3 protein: CASRDILAKNIQYF
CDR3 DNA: TGTGCCAGTAGGGACATACTAGCCAAAAACATTCAGTACTTC

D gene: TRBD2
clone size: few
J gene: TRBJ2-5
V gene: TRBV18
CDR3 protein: CASSPQMPAGGQETQYF
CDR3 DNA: TGTGCCAGCTCACCACAGATGCCCGCGGGGGGGCAAGAGACCCAGTACTTC

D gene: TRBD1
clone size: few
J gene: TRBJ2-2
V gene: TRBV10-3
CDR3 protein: CAIKMDRGAGELFF
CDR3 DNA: TGTGCCATCAAAATGGACAGGGGGGCCGGGGAGCTGTTTTTT

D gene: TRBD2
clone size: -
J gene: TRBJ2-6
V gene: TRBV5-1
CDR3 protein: CASRRTSGSARVSGANVLTF
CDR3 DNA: TGCGCCAGCCGACGGACTAGCGGGAGCGCGAGAGTCTCTGGGGCCAACGTCCTGACTTTC

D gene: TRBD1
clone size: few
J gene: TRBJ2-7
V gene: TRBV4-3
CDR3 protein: CASSQTTGGNFHEQYF
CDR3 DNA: TGCGCCAGCAGCCAAACTACAGGGGGCAATTTCCACGAGCAGTACTTC

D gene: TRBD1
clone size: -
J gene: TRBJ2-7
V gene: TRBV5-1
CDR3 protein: CASRRTGGQGASYEQYF
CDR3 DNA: TGCGCCAGCAGACGAACAGGGGGACAGGGAGCCTCCTACGAGCAGTACTTC

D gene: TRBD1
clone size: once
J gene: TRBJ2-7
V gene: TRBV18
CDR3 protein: CASSPSTGQGAYEQYF
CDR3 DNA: TGTGCCAGCTCACCCAGCACGGGACAGGGGGCATACGAGCAGTACTTC

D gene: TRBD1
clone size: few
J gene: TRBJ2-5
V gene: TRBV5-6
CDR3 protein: CASSLGIDRGKETQYF
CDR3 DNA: TGTGCCAGCAGCTTGGGGATTGACAGGGGGAAGGAGACCCAGTACTTC

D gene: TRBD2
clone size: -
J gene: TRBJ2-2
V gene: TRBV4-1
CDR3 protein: CASSHLAGANTGELFF
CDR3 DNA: TGCGCCAGCAGCCATCTGGCGGGAGCGAACACCGGGGAGCTGTTTTTT

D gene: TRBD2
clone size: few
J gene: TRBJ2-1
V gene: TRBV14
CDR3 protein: CASSRLAGWRNNEQFF
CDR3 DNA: TGTGCCAGCAGCCGACTAGCGGGATGGCGGAACAATGAGCAGTTCTTC

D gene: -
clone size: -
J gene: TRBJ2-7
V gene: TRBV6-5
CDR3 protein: CASSYSRGSSYEQYF
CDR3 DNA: TGTGCCAGCAGTTATTCCCGAGGGAGTTCCTACGAGCAGTACTTC

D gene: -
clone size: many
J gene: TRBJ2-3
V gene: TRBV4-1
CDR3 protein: CASSQVWQKRTDTQYF
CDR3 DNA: TGCGCCAGCAGCCAAGTGTGGCAGAAACGCACAGATACGCAGTATTTT

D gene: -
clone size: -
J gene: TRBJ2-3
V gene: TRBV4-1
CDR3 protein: CASSQRFSRGSPGNTQYF
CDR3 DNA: TGCGCCAGCAGCCAAAGGTTCTCGCGGGGATCACCCGGGAATACGCAGTATTTT

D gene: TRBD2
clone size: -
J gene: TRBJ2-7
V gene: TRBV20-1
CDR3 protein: CSASYRPGLAGASYEQYF
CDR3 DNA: TGCAGTGCTAGCTATCGTCCGGGACTAGCGGGGGCCTCCTACGAGCAGTACTTC

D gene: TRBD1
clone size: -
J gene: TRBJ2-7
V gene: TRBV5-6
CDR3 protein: CASSLTGGAPPYEQYF
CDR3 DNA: TGTGCCAGCAGCTTGACAGGGGGCGCTCCCCCCTACGAGCAGTACTTC

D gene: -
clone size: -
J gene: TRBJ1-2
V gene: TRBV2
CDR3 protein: CASSVRARLGYTF
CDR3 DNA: TGTGCCAGCAGTGTAAGGGCCAGGCTCGGTTACACCTTC

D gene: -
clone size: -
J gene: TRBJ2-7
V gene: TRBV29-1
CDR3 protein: CSVTVTYEQYF
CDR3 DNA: TGCAGCGTTACAGTTACCTACGAGCAGTACTTC

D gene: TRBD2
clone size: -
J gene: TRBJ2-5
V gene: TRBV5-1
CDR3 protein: CASSFGGVEETQYF
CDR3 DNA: TGCGCCAGCAGCTTTGGGGGGGTAGAAGAGACCCAGTACTTC

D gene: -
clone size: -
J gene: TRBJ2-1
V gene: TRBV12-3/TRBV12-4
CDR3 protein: CASSAGRRGSYNEQFF
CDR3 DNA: TGTGCCAGCAGCGCCGGGCGCCGCGGCTCCTACAATGAGCAGTTCTTC

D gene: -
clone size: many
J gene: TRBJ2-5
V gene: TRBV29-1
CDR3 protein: CSVEKSFGETQYF
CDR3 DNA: TGCAGCGTTGAGAAGTCCTTTGGAGAGACCCAGTACTTC

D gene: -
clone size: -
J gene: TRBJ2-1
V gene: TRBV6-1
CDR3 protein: CASSAPRQSYNEQFF
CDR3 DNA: TGTGCCAGCAGTGCCCCGAGGCAGAGCTACAATGAGCAGTTCTTC

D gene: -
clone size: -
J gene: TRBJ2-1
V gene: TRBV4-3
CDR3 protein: CASSLRHVDYNEQFF
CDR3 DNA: TGCGCCAGCAGCCTGAGGCACGTGGATTACAATGAGCAGTTCTTC

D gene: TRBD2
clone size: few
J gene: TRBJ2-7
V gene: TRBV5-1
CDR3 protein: CASSRSSGRVEQYF
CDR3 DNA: TGCGCCAGCAGCAGAAGTAGCGGGAGGGTCGAGCAGTACTTC

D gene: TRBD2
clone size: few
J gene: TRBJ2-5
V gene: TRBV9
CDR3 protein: CASSHPGGAVQETQYF
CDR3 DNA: TGTGCCAGCAGCCACCCGGGGGGGGCAGTTCAAGAGACCCAGTACTTC

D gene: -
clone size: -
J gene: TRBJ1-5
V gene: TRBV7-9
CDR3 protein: CASSRAGRGQPQHF
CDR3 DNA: TGTGCCAGCAGCCGGGCGGGACGGGGTCAGCCCCAGCATTTT

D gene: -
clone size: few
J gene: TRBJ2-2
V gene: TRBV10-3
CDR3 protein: CAISEVPGSTGELFF
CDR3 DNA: TGTGCCATCAGTGAGGTTCCCGGGTCCACCGGGGAGCTGTTTTTT

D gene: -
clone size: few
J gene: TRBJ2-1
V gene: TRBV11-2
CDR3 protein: CASSSRRWTYNEQFF
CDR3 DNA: TGTGCCAGCAGCTCCAGGAGGTGGACCTACAATGAGCAGTTCTTC

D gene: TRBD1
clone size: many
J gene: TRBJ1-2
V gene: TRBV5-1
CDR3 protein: CASRTTGTGGYTF
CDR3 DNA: TGCGCCAGCAGAACGACAGGGACAGGTGGCTACACCTTC

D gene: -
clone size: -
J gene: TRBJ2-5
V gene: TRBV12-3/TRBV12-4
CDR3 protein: CASSLEQPQETQYF
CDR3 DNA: TGTGCCAGCAGTTTGGAACAGCCACAAGAGACCCAGTACTTC

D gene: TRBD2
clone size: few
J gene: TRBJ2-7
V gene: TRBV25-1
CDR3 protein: CASSDGRVPYEQYF
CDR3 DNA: TGTGCCAGCAGTGACGGGAGGGTCCCCTACGAGCAGTACTTC

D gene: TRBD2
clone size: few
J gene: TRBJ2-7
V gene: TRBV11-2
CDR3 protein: CASSSRLAGPYSEQYF
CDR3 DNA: TGTGCCAGCAGCTCCCGACTAGCGGGACCCTACTCGGAGCAGTACTTC

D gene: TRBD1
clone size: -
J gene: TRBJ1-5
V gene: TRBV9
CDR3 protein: CASSPGTGWNQPQHF
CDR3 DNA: TGTGCCAGCAGCCCCGGGACAGGGTGGAATCAGCCCCAGCATTTT

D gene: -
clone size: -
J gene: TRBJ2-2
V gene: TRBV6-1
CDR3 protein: CASRLGGNAGELFF
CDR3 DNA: TGTGCCAGCAGGTTGGGGGGTAACGCCGGGGAGCTGTTTTTT